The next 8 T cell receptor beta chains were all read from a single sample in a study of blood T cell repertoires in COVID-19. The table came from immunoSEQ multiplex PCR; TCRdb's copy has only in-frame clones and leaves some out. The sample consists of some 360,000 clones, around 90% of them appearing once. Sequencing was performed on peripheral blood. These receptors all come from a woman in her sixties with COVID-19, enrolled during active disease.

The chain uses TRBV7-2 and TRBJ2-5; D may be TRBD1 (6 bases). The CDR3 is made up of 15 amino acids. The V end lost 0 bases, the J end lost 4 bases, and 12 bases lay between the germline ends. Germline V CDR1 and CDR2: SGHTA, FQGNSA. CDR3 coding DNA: TGTGCCAGCAGCTTAGCGTGGGCAGGGGCAGAGACCCAGTACTTC. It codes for CASSLAWAGAETQYF.

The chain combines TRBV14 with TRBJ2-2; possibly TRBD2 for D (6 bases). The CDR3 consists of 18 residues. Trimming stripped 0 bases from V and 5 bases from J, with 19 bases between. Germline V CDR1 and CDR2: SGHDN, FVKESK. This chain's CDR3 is CASSQESQLAIRTGELFF. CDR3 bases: TGTGCCAGCAGCCAAGAATCACAACTAGCAATCCGAACCGGGGAGCTGTTTTTT.

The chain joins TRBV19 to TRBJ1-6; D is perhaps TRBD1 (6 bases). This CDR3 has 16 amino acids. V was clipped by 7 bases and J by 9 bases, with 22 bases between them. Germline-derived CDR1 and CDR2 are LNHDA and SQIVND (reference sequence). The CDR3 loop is CASIDRGAGESSPLHF. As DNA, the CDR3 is TGTGCCAGTATCGACCGGGGGGCAGGGGAATCTTCACCCCTCCACTTT.

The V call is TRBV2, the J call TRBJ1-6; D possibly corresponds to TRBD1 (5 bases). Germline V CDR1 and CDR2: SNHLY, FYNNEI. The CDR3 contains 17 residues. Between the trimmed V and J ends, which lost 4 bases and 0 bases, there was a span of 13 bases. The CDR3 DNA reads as TGTGCCAGCAGTGGGCAGGGTTCGAGCTCCTATAATTCACCCCTCCACTTT. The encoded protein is CASSGQGSSSYNSPLHF.

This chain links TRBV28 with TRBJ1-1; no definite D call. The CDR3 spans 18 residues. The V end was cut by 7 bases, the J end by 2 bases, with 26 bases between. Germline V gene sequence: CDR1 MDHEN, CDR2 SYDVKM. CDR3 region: CASIPIGWEEGENTEAFF. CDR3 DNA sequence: TGTGCCAGCATCCCGATCGGTTGGGAAGAGGGCGAAAACACTGAAGCTTTCTTT.

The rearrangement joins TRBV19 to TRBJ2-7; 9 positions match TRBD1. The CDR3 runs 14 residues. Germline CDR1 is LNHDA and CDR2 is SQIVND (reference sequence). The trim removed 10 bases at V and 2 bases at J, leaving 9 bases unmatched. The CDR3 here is CATQTRQGAYEQYF. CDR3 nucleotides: TGTGCCACTCAGACCAGACAGGGGGCCTACGAGCAGTACTTC.

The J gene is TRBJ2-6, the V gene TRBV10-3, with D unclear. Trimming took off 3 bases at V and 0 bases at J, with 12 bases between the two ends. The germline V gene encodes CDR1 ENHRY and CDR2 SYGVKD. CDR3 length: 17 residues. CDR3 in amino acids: CAISDLGRRSGANVLTF. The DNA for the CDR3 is TGTGCCATCAGTGACCTCGGCAGGCGCTCTGGGGCCAACGTCCTGACTTTC.

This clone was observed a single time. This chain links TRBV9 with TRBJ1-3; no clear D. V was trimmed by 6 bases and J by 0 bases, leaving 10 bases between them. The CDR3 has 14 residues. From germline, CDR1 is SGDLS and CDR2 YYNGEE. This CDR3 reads CASTSVHSGNTIYF. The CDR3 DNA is TGTGCCAGCACCAGTGTCCACTCTGGAAACACCATATATTTT.